This T cell receptor beta chain stems from a study of CD8 T cells in Susac syndrome. With random hexamers, reverse transcription was performed on about 0.5 to 1 ug of RNA. Via MiXCR, TCRdb re-called the immunoSEQ multiplex PCR reads, giving one row per CDR3 protein. The sample contains some 200,000 distinct CDR3 sequences, roughly nine tenths of which appear only once. The sequence came from a human donor with multiple sclerosis. What was sequenced was CD8+ T cells from PBMCs.

The CDR3 loop is CASSGETALDEAFF. CDR3 nucleotides: TGTGCCAGCAGTGGGGAGACAGCCCTAGATGAAGCTTTCTTT. The V call is TRBV2, the J call TRBJ1-1; possible D gene TRBD1, 5 bases. The CDR3 length is 14 residues. The germline V and J ends were trimmed by 4 bases and 7 bases, with 16 bases remaining between them. Germline V CDR1 and CDR2: SNHLY, FYNNEI.